These 6 T cell receptor beta chains originate from one sample sequenced in a study of blood T cells in healthy people across ages. Combining a sample-barcoded 5' primer with a J-beta primer mix, a second PCR ran for roughly 6 to 12 cycles. TCRdb re-called the 5' RACE reads through MiXCR, storing one row per CDR3 protein. Of about 650,000 distinct CDR3 sequences listed, under 65% are singletons. The sample consisted of blood. All receptors come from a woman of 80 years or more in good health.

Details on this clonotype: This may be a read error, as it is one base from a much larger clone. V gene TRBV21-1 combines with J gene TRBJ2-4; the D call of TRBD1 is as the table states it, not checked on the DNA. Near its end, the DNA agrees better with TRBJ2-7, so the J call may be wrong. TRBV21-1 is a pseudogene locus. This CDR3 comprises 17 residues. CDR3 residues: CASSKGETWDRDDEQYF. CDR3 DNA: TGTGCCAGCAGCAAAGGGGAGACCTGGGACAGGGATGACGAGCAGTACTTC.

The chain's CDR3 is CASRGRGNRANYGYTF. In DNA form, the CDR3 reads TGTGCCAGCCGGGGAAGGGGGAACAGAGCTAACTATGGCTACACCTTC. The chain recombines TRBV6-2 or TRBV6-3 with TRBJ1-2; weak D call: TRBD1 (6 bases). Trimming cost V 8 bases and J 0 bases, with 19 bases left between them. This CDR3 comprises 16 residues. From germline, CDR1 is MNHEY and CDR2 SVGEGT.

This clonotype was seen ten or more times. The genes are TRBV3-1 and TRBJ2-3; TRBD2 agrees at 13 bases. Germline V CDR1 and CDR2: LGHDT, YNNKEL (reference sequence). The CDR3 runs to 15 residues. The trim removed 4 bases at V and 8 bases at J, leaving 6 bases unmatched. CDR3 sequence: CASSLGLAGVGTQYF. CDR3 DNA sequence: TGTGCCAGCAGCCTTGGACTAGCGGGAGTTGGTACGCAGTATTTT.

The chain is built from TRBV6-5 and TRBJ2-1; 9 bases line up with TRBD1. The J segment lost 9 bases and the V segment lost 6 bases, leaving 12 bases of the junction unmatched. The V gene's germline CDR1 is MNHEY and CDR2 SVGAGI. The length of the CDR3 is 15 residues. CDR3 amino acids: CASRPQGARGGEQFF. CDR3 nucleotide sequence: TGTGCCAGCAGGCCACAGGGGGCGAGGGGAGGTGAGCAGTTCTTC.

The chain joins TRBV14 to TRBJ2-1; tentatively, D is TRBD1 or TRBD2 (5 bases each). Trimming removed 0 bases at V and 6 bases at J, with 15 bases between. The CDR3 covers 16 residues. CDR1 is SGHDN and CDR2 is FVKESK in the germline V gene. CDR3 nucleotide sequence: TGTGCCAGCAGCCAAGATAAGGGGACCCATTGCAATGAGCAGTTCTTC. This sequence encodes CASSQDKGTHCNEQFF.

V is TRBV3-1 and J is TRBJ2-2, with D maybe TRBD2 (6 bases). CDR3 length: 16 amino acids. V shed 5 bases and J shed 3 bases, with 16 bases lying between them. CDR1 and CDR2 from the germline V gene are LGHDT and YNNKEL (reference sequence). The CDR3 coding sequence is TGTGCCAGCAGCTCCCGACTAGGAAGGGACACCGGGGAGCTGTTTTTT. It yields the protein CASSSRLGRDTGELFF.